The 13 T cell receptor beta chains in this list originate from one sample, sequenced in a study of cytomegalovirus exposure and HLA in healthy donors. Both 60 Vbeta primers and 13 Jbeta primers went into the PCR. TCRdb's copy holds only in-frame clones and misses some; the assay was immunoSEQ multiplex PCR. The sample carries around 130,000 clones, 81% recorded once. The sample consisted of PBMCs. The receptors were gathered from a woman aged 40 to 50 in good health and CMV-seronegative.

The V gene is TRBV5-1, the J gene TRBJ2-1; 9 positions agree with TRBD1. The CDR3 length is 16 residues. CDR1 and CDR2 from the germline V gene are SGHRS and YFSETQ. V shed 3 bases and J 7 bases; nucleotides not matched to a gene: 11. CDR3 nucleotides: TGCGCCAGCAGCTGGGGTAGGGGACAGGGCGGTAATGAGCAGTTCTTC. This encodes CASSWGRGQGGNEQFF.

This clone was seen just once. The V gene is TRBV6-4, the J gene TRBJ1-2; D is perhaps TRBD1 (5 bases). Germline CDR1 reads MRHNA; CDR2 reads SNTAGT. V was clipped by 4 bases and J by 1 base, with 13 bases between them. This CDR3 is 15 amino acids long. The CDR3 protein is CASSGKTDSNYGYTF. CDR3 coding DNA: TGTGCCAGCAGTGGTAAAACCGACAGTAACTATGGCTACACCTTC.

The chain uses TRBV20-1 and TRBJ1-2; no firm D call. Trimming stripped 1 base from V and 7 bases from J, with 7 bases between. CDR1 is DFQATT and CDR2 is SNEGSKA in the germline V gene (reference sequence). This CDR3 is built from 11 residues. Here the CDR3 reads CSARVGPGYTF. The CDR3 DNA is TGCAGTGCTAGAGTCGGTCCTGGCTACACCTTC.

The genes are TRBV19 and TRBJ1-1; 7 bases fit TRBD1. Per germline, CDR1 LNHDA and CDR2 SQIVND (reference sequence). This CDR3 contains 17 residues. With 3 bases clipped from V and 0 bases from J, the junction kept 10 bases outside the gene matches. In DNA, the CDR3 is TGTGCCAGTAGTATTCGAGGGGGCTCACGGTTGAACACTGAAGCTTTCTTT. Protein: CASSIRGGSRLNTEAFF. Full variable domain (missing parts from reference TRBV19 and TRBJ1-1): DGGITQSPKYLFRKEGQNVTLSCEQNLNHDAMYWYRQDPGQGLRLIYYSQIVNDFQKGDIAEGYSVSREKKESFPLTVTSAQKNPTAFYLCASSIRGGSRLNTEAFFGQGTRLTVV.

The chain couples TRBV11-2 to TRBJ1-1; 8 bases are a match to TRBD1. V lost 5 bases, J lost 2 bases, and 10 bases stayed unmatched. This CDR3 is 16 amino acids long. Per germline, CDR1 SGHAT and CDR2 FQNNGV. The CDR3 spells CASSALDDRGNTEAFF. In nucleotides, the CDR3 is TGTGCCAGCAGCGCATTAGATGACAGGGGAAACACTGAAGCTTTCTTT.

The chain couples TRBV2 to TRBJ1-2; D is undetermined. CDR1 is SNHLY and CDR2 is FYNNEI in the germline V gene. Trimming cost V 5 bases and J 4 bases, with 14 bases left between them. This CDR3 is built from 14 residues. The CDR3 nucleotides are TGTGCCAGCAGTCAACAGACACCCGTCTATGGCTACACCTTC. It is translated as CASSQQTPVYGYTF.

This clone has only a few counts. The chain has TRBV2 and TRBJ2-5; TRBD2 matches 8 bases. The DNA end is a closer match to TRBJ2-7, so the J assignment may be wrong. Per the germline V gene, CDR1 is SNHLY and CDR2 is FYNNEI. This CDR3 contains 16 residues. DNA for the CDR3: TGTGCCAGCAGTGAAGACGACGCCGGGACTAGCTACGAGCAGTACTTC. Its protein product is CASSEDDAGTSYEQYF.

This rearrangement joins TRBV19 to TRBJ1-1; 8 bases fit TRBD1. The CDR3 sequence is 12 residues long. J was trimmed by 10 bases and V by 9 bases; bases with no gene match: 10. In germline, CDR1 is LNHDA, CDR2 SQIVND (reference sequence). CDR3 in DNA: TGTGCCAGCGGTGACAGGGGAAGCGGAGCTTTCTTT. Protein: CASGDRGSGAFF. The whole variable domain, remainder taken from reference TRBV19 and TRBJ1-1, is DGGITQSPKYLFRKEGQNVTLSCEQNLNHDAMYWYRQDPGQGLRLIYYSQIVNDFQKGDIAEGYSVSREKKESFPLTVTSAQKNPTAFYLCASGDRGSGAFFGQGTRLTVV.

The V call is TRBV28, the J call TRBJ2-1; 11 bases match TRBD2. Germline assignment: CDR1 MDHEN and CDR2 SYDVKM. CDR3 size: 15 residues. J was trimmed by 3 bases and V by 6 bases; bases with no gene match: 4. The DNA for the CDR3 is TGTGCCAGCAGGCGAACTAGCGGGAGCTACAATGAGCAGTTCTTC. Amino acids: CASRRTSGSYNEQFF. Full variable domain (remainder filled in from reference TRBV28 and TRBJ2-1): DVKVTQSSRYLVKRTGEKVFLECVQDMDHENMFWYRQDPGLGLRLIYFSYDVKMKEKGDIPEGYSVSREKKERFSLILESASTNQTSMYLCASRRTSGSYNEQFFGPGTRLTVL.

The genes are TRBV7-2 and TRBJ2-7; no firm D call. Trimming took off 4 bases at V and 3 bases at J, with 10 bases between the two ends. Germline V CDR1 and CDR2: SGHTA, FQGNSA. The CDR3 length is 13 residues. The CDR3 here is CASSSAPGYEQYF. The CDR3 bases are TGTGCCAGCAGCTCCGCCCCGGGCTACGAGCAGTACTTC.

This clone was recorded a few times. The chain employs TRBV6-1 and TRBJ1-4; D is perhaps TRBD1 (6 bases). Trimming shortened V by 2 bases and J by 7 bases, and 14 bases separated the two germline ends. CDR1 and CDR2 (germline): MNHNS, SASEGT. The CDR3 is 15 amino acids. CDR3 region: CASSEIWDIGEKLFF. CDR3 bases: TGTGCCAGCAGTGAAATTTGGGACATAGGTGAAAAACTGTTTTTT.

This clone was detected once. CDR3 loop: CATSRQGTGANVLTF. The CDR3 coding sequence is TGTGCCACCAGCAGACAGGGTACTGGGGCCAACGTCCTGACTTTC. The chain uses TRBV15 and TRBJ2-6; TRBD1 might be the D (5 bases). This CDR3 has 15 amino acids. Trimming left V 2 bases short and J 2 bases short, with 7 bases between. In germline, CDR1 is LNHNV, CDR2 YYDKDF (reference sequence). The entire variable domain, with the rest obtained from reference TRBV15 and TRBJ2-6, is as follows: DAMVIQNPRYQVTQFGKPVTLSCSQTLNHNVMYWYQQKSSQAPKLLFHYYDKDFNNEADTPDNFQSRRPNTSFCFLDIRSPGLGDTAMYLCATSRQGTGANVLTFGAGSRLTVL.

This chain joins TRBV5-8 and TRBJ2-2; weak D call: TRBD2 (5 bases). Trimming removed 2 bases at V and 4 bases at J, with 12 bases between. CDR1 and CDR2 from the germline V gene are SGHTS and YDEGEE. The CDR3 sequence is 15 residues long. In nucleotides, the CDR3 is TGTGCCAGCAGCTTAGAGGGCTCGGGCACCGGGGAGCTGTTTTTT. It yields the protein CASSLEGSGTGELFF.